This record concerns one T cell receptor (beta chain) sequence. Which antigen it targets is not known. No per-base quality is available; no much larger clone lies one base away. The sample comes from a study of blood T cell repertoires in COVID-19 (TCRdb year 2020). With regard to the full study: Samples covering the acute and convalescent phases of COVID-19 were provided by collaborators in the United States, Italy and Spain. The sample metadata nearly always contained a de-identified subject ID, COVID-19 status, age in years and sex. A freely available public database, intended as a resource for researchers studying the immune response to SARS-CoV-2, is where the repertoires were released. Where available, HLA class I and class II types were taken from metadata supplied by the sample provider and were not determined by assay-based typing. Samples came from the ongoing ImmuneRACE study (first 160 participants) plus 1,254 subjects from 6 global collaborators. The dataset comprised deeply sampled blood TCRbeta repertoires from subjects exposed to, actively infected with, or recovered from COVID-19. The prospective study material was composed of cDNA or gDNA derived from T cells, B-cell-depleted T cells, or PBMCs. General findings and caveats noted by the study authors: Clinical and demographic metadata were provided uncurated, with the amount varying by source and participant.

From the germline V gene, CDR1 is SGHVT and CDR2 is SQSDAQ. Here V drops 5 bases and J drops 3 bases, and the junction holds 8 bases not matched to any gene. The CDR3 starts with the cysteine, ends with the phenylalanine, and has 16 residues. Left in the record is the CDR3 DNA by itself, 48 bases read in frame from the first base. TCRbeta CDR3 regions were amplified from genomic DNA using the immunoSEQ Assay, a bias-controlled multiplex PCR. From the authors' description of their analysis: The number of nucleated cells in each sample was estimated by amplification of reference gene primers within the assay. To quantify the absolute abundance of each unique TCRbeta CDR3 rearrangement, sequence reads were collapsed and filtered. For each sample, productive Simpson clonality was calculated as the square root of Simpson's diversity index over productive rearrangements. TCRdb re-hosts the immuneACCESS table, in-frame sequences only. Its copies lack some clones; in the studies checked, an unresolved V gene accounts for under half of them, and the cause for the rest is not known. V, J and clone size reflect that table, while D and trimming were determined from the DNA. For this sample there are about 230,000 clones; about 85% appear just once. The ten largest clones add up to 7.9% of the sample.

Whole blood was collected in K2EDTA tubes by collaborating institutions according to the institutions' own protocols. For TCRbeta analysis, collaborators shipped samples as frozen whole blood, isolated PBMCs, or DNA extracted from either of those sample types. In this chain, TRBV7-4 is recombined with TRBJ1-5; 9 middle bases align to TRBD1. The sample comprised peripheral blood. The TCR comes from a woman aged 80 or over with acute or convalescent COVID-19. This receptor carries the CDR3 CASSPGTGKYNQPQHF. The nucleotide sequence reads TGTGCCAGCAGCCCAGGGACAGGGAAGTACAATCAGCCCCAGCATTTT.